The 31 T cell receptor beta chains listed next were all sequenced from one sample in a study of a mutant IDH1 vaccine in newly diagnosed glioma. Assay: immunoSEQ multiplex PCR; the TCRdb copy retains only in-frame clones and omits some. The sample lists under 90,000 clones, around 79% occurring once. Specified time point: baseline, week 1 (first vaccination visit). Noted treatment: pre-vaccination baseline after standard-of-care therapy. This specimen consisted of PBMCs, obtained from a glioma patient treated with radiotherapy, temozolomide or both. The receptors stem from a man between 50 and 59 years old with glioma.

This clone was detected only a few times. The J gene is TRBJ1-2, the V gene TRBV4-3, with D possibly TRBD1 on 6 matching bases. CDR3 length: 15 amino acids. CDR1 is LGHNA and CDR2 is YSLEER in the germline V gene. Trimming removed 0 bases from V and 5 bases from J, with 13 bases in between. CDR3 sequence reads: CASSQDRGQSYGYTF. Written as DNA, the CDR3 is TGCGCCAGCAGCCAAGATAGAGGACAGAGTTATGGCTACACCTTC.

The chain combines TRBV30 with TRBJ1-2; D is ambiguous. Germline values: CDR1 GTSNPN, CDR2 SVGIG (reference sequence). V was pared by 0 bases and J by 3 bases, with 8 bases between. CDR3 length: 13 amino acids. The DNA for the CDR3 is TGTGCCTGGAGTGTCGCAACGGACTATGGCTACACCTTC. This gives the protein CAWSVATDYGYTF.

V usage is TRBV6-5 and J usage is TRBJ1-2, with D perhaps TRBD1 (5 bases). The length of the CDR3 is 14 residues. The V gene lost 1 base and the J gene lost 8 bases, with 14 bases spanning the gap. Germline CDR1 reads MNHEY; CDR2 reads SVGAGI. The CDR3 region has the DNA TGTGCCAGCAGTTACTTCGGGACCCAAGGCGGCTACACCTTC. It encodes CASSYFGTQGGYTF.

The rearrangement links TRBV4-1 to TRBJ2-1, with a tentative D call TRBD2 (5 bases). The CDR3 runs to 15 residues. Germline-derived CDR1 and CDR2 are MGHRA and YSYEKL. The V end lost 1 base, the J end lost 5 bases, and 12 bases lay between the germline ends. The CDR3: CASSQVRLRDNEQFF. The CDR3 nucleotides read TGCGCCAGCAGCCAAGTACGATTGAGGGACAATGAGCAGTTCTTC.

Here the CDR3 DNA reads TGTGCCACCAGCAGAGATCAGGCAGGAAACACTGAAGCTTTCTTT. Translating gives CATSRDQAGNTEAFF. The chain recombines TRBV15 with TRBJ1-1; D remains ambiguous. The CDR3 totals 15 residues. The V end was cut by 0 bases, the J end by 2 bases, with 10 bases between. CDR1 and CDR2 from the germline V gene are LNHNV and YYDKDF (reference sequence).

The CDR3 DNA follows: TGTGCCAGCAGTACACAGGACAGCTCCCATCAGCCCCAGCATTTT. Amino acid sequence: CASSTQDSSHQPQHF. J is TRBJ1-5 and V is TRBV28, with a weak D call TRBD1 (6 bases). The germline V gene has CDR1 MDHEN and CDR2 SYDVKM. The CDR3 consists of 15 residues. V lost 5 bases to trimming and J lost 5 bases, with 16 bases between them.

The chain recombines TRBV4-2 with TRBJ2-7; tentative D call: TRBD2 (6 bases). CDR1 and CDR2 from the germline V gene are LGHNA and YNFKEQ. V gave up 1 base and J gave up 0 bases, with 13 bases separating them. The CDR3 loop spans 16 amino acids. The CDR3 here is CASSQGTGTYSYEQYF. The DNA of the CDR3 is TGTGCCAGCAGCCAAGGTACGGGGACTTACTCCTACGAGCAGTACTTC.

CDR3: CASSPRVVGNQPQHF. The DNA for the CDR3 is TGTGCCAGCAGTCCGAGGGTGGTGGGCAATCAGCCCCAGCATTTT. J is TRBJ1-5 and V is TRBV6-5; D not resolved. The germline CDR1 and CDR2 sequences are MNHEY and SVGAGI. Trimming left V 5 bases short and J 2 bases short, with 13 bases between. CDR3 length: 15 amino acids.

This clone was found a few times. V and J are TRBV10-1 and TRBJ2-2; no clear D. The V gene lost 0 bases and the J gene lost 4 bases, with 6 bases spanning the gap. Per the germline V gene, CDR1 is WNHNN and CDR2 is SYGVQD (reference sequence). This CDR3 region has 14 residues. The DNA of the CDR3 is TGCGCCAGCAGTGAGTCGGATGGCACCGGGGAGCTGTTTTTT. Translated, it gives CASSESDGTGELFF.

In its sample, this clone was seen a few times. This chain joins TRBV5-6 and TRBJ2-2, with TRBD1 identical over 10 bases. Germline assignment: CDR1 SGHDT and CDR2 YYEEEE. CDR3 size: 16 residues. With V trimmed by 4 bases and J by 5 bases, 8 bases remained unmatched. The CDR3: CASSPTGGFVTGELFF. The DNA of the CDR3 is TGTGCCAGCAGCCCGACAGGGGGCTTTGTAACCGGGGAGCTGTTTTTT. Variable domain in full (rest from reference TRBV5-6 and TRBJ2-2): DAGVTQSPTHLIKTRGQQVTLRCSPKSGHDTVSWYQQALGQGPQFIFQYYEEEERQRGNFPDRFSGHQFPNYSSELNVNALLLGDSALYLCASSPTGGFVTGELFFGEGSRLTVL.

CDR3: CASSATDSGNTIYF. The DNA of the CDR3 is TGTGCCAGCAGTGCCACGGATTCTGGAAACACCATATATTTT. V and J are TRBV25-1 and TRBJ1-3, with D hard to call. The CDR3 spans 14 residues. The germline V gene has CDR1 MGHDK and CDR2 SYGVNS. The germline V and J ends were trimmed by 4 bases and 1 base, with 8 bases remaining between them.

This sequence joins TRBV27 and TRBJ1-5, with 9 bases that match TRBD1. The CDR3 has 15 amino acids. With V trimmed by 4 bases and J by 4 bases, 5 bases remained unmatched. The germline gives CDR1 MNHEY, CDR2 SMNVEV (reference sequence). The CDR3 DNA reads TGTGCCAGCAGTTCAAAAGGACAGGGGAATCAGCCCCAGCATTTT. Translated: CASSSKGQGNQPQHF.

The rearrangement links TRBV5-6 to TRBJ2-7, with D uncertain. This CDR3 spans 14 amino acids. Germline V CDR1 and CDR2: SGHDT, YYEEEE. Trimming shortened V by 0 bases and J by 2 bases, and 9 bases separated the two germline ends. CDR3 nucleotides: TGTGCCAGCAGCTTGGGAGTTCTTACCTACGAGCAGTACTTC. This translates into CASSLGVLTYEQYF.

Ten or more counts support this clone. The V and J genes are TRBV2 and TRBJ2-7; D may be TRBD1 (5 bases). The germline gives CDR1 SNHLY, CDR2 FYNNEI. The CDR3 extends over 14 amino acids. The germline V and J ends were trimmed by 3 bases and 2 bases, with 11 bases remaining between them. CDR3 sequence (DNA): TGTGCCAGCAGTGAGGTTAGCAGGGCCTACGAGCAGTACTTC. Amino acids: CASSEVSRAYEQYF.

The rearrangement links TRBV15 to TRBJ1-1, with D perhaps TRBD1 (5 bases). The V end was cut by 3 bases, the J end by 3 bases, with 8 bases between. The CDR3 has 13 residues. Germline loops: CDR1 LNHNV, CDR2 YYDKDF (reference sequence). CDR3: CATSRQGDTEAFF. The DNA of the CDR3 is TGTGCCACCAGCAGGCAGGGCGACACTGAAGCTTTCTTT.

The chain joins TRBV6-5 to TRBJ2-7; TRBD1 matches at 7 bases. Trimming cost V 7 bases and J 2 bases; bases outside gene matches: 5. This CDR3 is built from 13 residues. Per the germline V gene, CDR1 is MNHEY and CDR2 is SVGAGI. In DNA form, the CDR3 reads TGTGCCAGCACCAGGGACAGAACCTACGAGCAGTACTTC. Translating it yields CASTRDRTYEQYF.

This rearrangement joins TRBV9 to TRBJ2-7; D is uncertain. Germline V gene data show CDR1 as SGDLS and CDR2 as YYNGEE. V lost 0 bases, J lost 5 bases, and 9 bases lay in between. This CDR3 is built from 13 residues. In DNA, the CDR3 is TGTGCCAGCAGCGTAGAGGGTTGGGACGAGCAGTACTTC. This sequence encodes CASSVEGWDEQYF.

This chain uses TRBV7-3 with TRBJ2-3; D is unresolved. CDR3 length: 13 residues. Germline V lookup: CDR1 SGHTA, CDR2 FQGTGA. Trimming removed 3 bases from V and 1 base from J, with 5 bases in between. DNA of the CDR3: TGTGCCAGCAGCTTCGGCGGCACAGATACGCAGTATTTT. Amino acids: CASSFGGTDTQYF.

About this clone: The junction departs from germline at one end; a sequencing error may be responsible. J is TRBJ2-5 and V is TRBV7-7; no clear D. The CDR3 contains 14 residues. Germline assignment: CDR1 SSHAT and CDR2 FNYEAQ (reference sequence). The CDR3 protein is CASSPYRGQETQYF. The CDR3 nucleotides are TGTGCTAGCAGCCCTTACCGTGGGCAAGAGACCCAGTACTTC.

The sample holds one count of this clone. V and J are TRBV30 and TRBJ2-3; D unclear. CDR3 length: 14 amino acids. Germline CDR1 GTSNPN, CDR2 SVGIG (reference sequence). V lost 2 bases, J lost 0 bases, and 9 bases lay in between. CDR3 coding DNA: TGTGCCTGGAGTAAACACCCAAGCACAGATACGCAGTATTTT. Residues: CAWSKHPSTDTQYF.

V is TRBV5-6 and J is TRBJ2-1; 8 nucleotides line up with TRBD1. V gave up 4 bases and J gave up 9 bases; unmatched junction bases: 6. Germline loops: CDR1 SGHDT, CDR2 YYEEEE. This CDR3 comprises 13 residues. CDR3 loop: CASSPGQGGEQFF. The CDR3 region has the DNA TGTGCCAGCAGCCCCGGACAGGGCGGTGAGCAGTTCTTC. The full variable domain, rest sourced from reference TRBV5-6 and TRBJ2-1, is DAGVTQSPTHLIKTRGQQVTLRCSPKSGHDTVSWYQQALGQGPQFIFQYYEEEERQRGNFPDRFSGHQFPNYSSELNVNALLLGDSALYLCASSPGQGGEQFFGPGTRLTVL.

The genes are TRBV5-1 and TRBJ2-3; 7 bases map to TRBD1. Unmatched junction bases numbered 13, after V lost 6 bases and J lost 0 bases. In germline, CDR1 is SGHRS, CDR2 YFSETQ. This CDR3 region has 17 residues. The CDR3 here is CASNIQGSGRSTDTQYF. In DNA, the CDR3 is TGCGCCAGCAATATACAGGGGTCTGGTCGGAGCACAGATACGCAGTATTTT.

This rearrangement joins TRBV7-9 to TRBJ2-3; no reliable D call. Germline V gene data show CDR1 as SEHNR and CDR2 as FQNEAQ (reference sequence). The CDR3 consists of 13 residues. V was clipped by 2 bases and J by 4 bases, with 7 bases between them. CDR3 sequence reads: CASSLSPSDTQYF. The CDR3 coding sequence is TGTGCCAGCAGCTTATCCCCGTCAGATACGCAGTATTTT.

A single count supports this clone. The V gene is TRBV5-4, the J gene TRBJ2-2; the D gene could be TRBD1 or TRBD2 (5 bases each). The V and J ends lost 2 bases and 5 bases respectively, with 10 bases between them. This CDR3 has 14 amino acids. The germline CDR1 and CDR2 sequences are SGHNT and YYREEE (reference sequence). The CDR3 loop reads CASSFRDRTGELFF. CDR3 DNA sequence: TGTGCCAGCAGCTTCCGGGACCGAACCGGGGAGCTGTTTTTT.

This chain links TRBV5-4 with TRBJ2-4, with D perhaps TRBD1 (5 bases). V dropped 0 bases and J dropped 1 base, with 8 bases sitting between them. The CDR3 totals 15 residues. Germline CDR1 is SGHNT and CDR2 is YYREEE (reference sequence). CDR3 sequence (DNA): TGTGCCAGCAGCTTGGTTGGGGCCGCCAAAAACATTCAGTACTTC. Translation: CASSLVGAAKNIQYF.

The rearrangement uses TRBV5-1 and TRBJ1-2; D remains unclear. The germline CDR1 and CDR2 sequences are SGHRS and YFSETQ. The CDR3 covers 13 residues. The V and J ends lost 1 base and 4 bases respectively, with 8 bases between them. The CDR3 nucleotides read TGCGCCAGCAGCTTGAGGGCCACCTATGGCTACACCTTC. This encodes CASSLRATYGYTF.

The V call is TRBV2, the J call TRBJ2-7; TRBD1 aligns across 8 bases. The germline V gene encodes CDR1 SNHLY and CDR2 FYNNEI. This CDR3 is built from 14 residues. J gave up 1 base and V 6 bases, and 5 bases lay outside the gene matches. DNA of the CDR3: TGTGCCAGCAGGGACGGACAGGGTTCCTACGAGCAGTACTTC. It codes for CASRDGQGSYEQYF.

The chain joins TRBV13 to TRBJ2-4; D is uncertain. Per the germline V gene, CDR1 is PRHDT and CDR2 is FYEKMQ (reference sequence). The V end lost 3 bases, the J end lost 0 bases, and 9 bases lay between the germline ends. The CDR3 consists of 15 residues. The CDR3 DNA reads as TGTGCCAGCAGCTTTAACGGAGTAGCCAAAAACATTCAGTACTTC. Residues: CASSFNGVAKNIQYF. The full variable domain, in which reference TRBV13 and TRBJ2-4 provide the parts outside the CDR3, is AAGVIQSPRHLIKEKRETATLKCYPIPRHDTVYWYQQGPGQDPQFLISFYEKMQSDKGSIPDRFSAQQFSDYHSELNMSSLELGDSALYFCASSFNGVAKNIQYFGAGTRLSVL.

The J gene is TRBJ1-6, the V gene TRBV19; TRBD1 matches 11 bases. Germline CDR1 and CDR2: LNHDA and SQIVND (reference sequence). The CDR3 spans 15 residues. V was pared by 5 bases and J by 5 bases, with 2 bases of the junction left unmatched. CDR3 sequence: CASSGTGGNNSPLHF. For the CDR3, the DNA is TGTGCCAGTAGTGGGACAGGGGGTAATAATTCACCCCTCCACTTT.

This chain joins TRBV25-1 and TRBJ1-1, with a tentative D call TRBD1 (5 bases). Germline V gene data show CDR1 as MGHDK and CDR2 as SYGVNS. This CDR3 region has 12 residues. Trimming removed 6 bases at V and 4 bases at J, with 9 bases between. The CDR3 DNA follows: TGTGCCAGCAGGGGGGGAGGCACTGAAGCTTTCTTT. Encoded protein: CASRGGGTEAFF.

The rearrangement links TRBV9 to TRBJ2-5; 10 bases match TRBD1. Trimming at V came to 4 bases and at J to 4 bases, leaving 10 bases not matched to a gene. Germline loops: CDR1 SGDLS, CDR2 YYNGEE. This CDR3 comprises 16 residues. The CDR3 DNA is TGTGCCAGCAGCCCCCCCGGGACAGGGGATCGAGAGACCCAGTACTTC. This translates into CASSPPGTGDRETQYF.